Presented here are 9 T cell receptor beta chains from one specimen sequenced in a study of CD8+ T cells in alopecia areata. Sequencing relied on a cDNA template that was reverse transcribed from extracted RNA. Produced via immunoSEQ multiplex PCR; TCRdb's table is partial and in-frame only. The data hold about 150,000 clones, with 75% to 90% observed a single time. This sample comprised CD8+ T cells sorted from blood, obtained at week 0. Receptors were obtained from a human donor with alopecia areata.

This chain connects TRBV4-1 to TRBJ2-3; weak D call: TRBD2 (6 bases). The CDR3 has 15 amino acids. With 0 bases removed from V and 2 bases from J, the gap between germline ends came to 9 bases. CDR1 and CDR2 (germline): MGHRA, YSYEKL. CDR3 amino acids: CASSQEKDYTDTQYF. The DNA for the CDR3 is TGCGCCAGCAGCCAAGAGAAGGACTACACAGATACGCAGTATTTT.

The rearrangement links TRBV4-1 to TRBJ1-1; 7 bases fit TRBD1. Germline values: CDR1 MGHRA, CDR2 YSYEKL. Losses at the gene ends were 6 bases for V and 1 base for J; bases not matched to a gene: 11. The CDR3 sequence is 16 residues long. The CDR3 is CASSYHPGQSNTEAFF. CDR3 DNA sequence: TGCGCCAGCAGTTACCATCCGGGACAGTCGAACACTGAAGCTTTCTTT.

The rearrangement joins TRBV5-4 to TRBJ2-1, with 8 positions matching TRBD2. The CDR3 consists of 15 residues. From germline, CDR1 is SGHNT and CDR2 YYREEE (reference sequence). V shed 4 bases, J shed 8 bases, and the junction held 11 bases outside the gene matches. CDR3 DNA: TGTGCCAGCAGCCAGATCAGCGGGAGAGCCGATGAGCAGTTCTTC. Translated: CASSQISGRADEQFF.

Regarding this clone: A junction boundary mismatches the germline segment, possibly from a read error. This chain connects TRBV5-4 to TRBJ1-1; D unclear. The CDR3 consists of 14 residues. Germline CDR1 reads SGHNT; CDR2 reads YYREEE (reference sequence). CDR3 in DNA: TGTGCCAGCAGCTTCAAGGGCAGGAACCCTGAAGCTTTCTTT. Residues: CASSFKGRNPEAFF.

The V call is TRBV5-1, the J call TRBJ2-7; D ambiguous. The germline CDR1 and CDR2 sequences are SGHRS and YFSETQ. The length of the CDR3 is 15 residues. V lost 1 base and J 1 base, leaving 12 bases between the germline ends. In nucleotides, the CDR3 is TGCGCCAGCAGCTTGACCCCCGGGTTTTCCTACGAGCAGTACTTC. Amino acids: CASSLTPGFSYEQYF. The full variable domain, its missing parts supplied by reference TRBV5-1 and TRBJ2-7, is KAGVTQTPRYLIKTRGQQVTLSCSPISGHRSVSWYQQTPGQGLQFLFEYFSETQRNKGNFPGRFSGRQFSNSRSEMNVSTLELGDSALYLCASSLTPGFSYEQYFGPGTRLTVT.

The CDR3 here is CASTPRDRGNTGELFF. The CDR3 region has the DNA TGTGCCAGCACCCCGAGGGACAGGGGAAACACCGGGGAGCTGTTTTTT. The chain links TRBV7-9 to TRBJ2-2, with 10 positions matching TRBD1. The germline CDR1 and CDR2 sequences are SEHNR and FQNEAQ (reference sequence). The CDR3 extends over 16 amino acids. J was trimmed by 2 bases and V by 7 bases; bases with no gene match: 7.

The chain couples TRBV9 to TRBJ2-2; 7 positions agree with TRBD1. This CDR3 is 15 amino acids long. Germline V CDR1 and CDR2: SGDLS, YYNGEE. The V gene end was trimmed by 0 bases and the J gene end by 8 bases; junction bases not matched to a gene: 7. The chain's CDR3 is CASSVDGTDIGELFF. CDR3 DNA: TGTGCCAGCAGCGTAGATGGGACAGACATAGGGGAGCTGTTTTTT.

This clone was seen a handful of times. CDR3 sequence (DNA): TGCAGCGTTGAAGAGGGGGGCGCTGGGACCGGGGAGCTGTTTTTT. As protein: CSVEEGGAGTGELFF. The chain recombines TRBV29-1 with TRBJ2-2, with D perhaps matching TRBD1 or TRBD2 (6 bases each). Germline values: CDR1 SQVTM, CDR2 ANQGSEA. Trimming pared 0 bases from V and 5 bases from J, leaving 13 bases between. This CDR3 is built from 15 residues.

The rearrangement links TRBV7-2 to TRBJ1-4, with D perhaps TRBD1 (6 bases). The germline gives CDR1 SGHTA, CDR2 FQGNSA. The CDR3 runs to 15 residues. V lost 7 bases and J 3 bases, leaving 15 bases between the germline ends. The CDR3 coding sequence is TGTGCCAGCACTTCATACCCAGGGGCTAATGAAAAACTGTTTTTT. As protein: CASTSYPGANEKLFF.